The 3 T cell receptor beta chains listed next were all sequenced from one sample in a study of vaccination effects on CD4 cells after COVID-19. Viral peptide pools were used in the ViraFEST assay to expand antigen-specific CD4+ T cells, and sequencing came afterward. CD4+ T cells were isolated after 10 days of culture. Participants each got two BNT162b2 or mRNA-1273 vaccine doses. The data were produced by immunoSEQ multiplex PCR, yet TCRdb's version contains in-frame clones alone and is incomplete. Altogether more than 60,000 clones are present, around 69% being singletons, with the ten largest covering roughly 1.4%. For these TCRs, the target antigens are not known. The material was CD4+ T cells from PBMCs cultured with HCoV-229E spike peptides, obtained after COVID-19 vaccination. The source is a human donor who received a COVID-19 vaccine.

This sequence joins TRBV23-1 and TRBJ2-3; D is tentatively TRBD1 or TRBD2 (5 bases each). TRBV23-1 counts as an open reading frame of uncertain function. V shed 4 bases and J shed 1 base, with 15 bases lying between them. This CDR3 contains 16 residues. CDR3 DNA sequence: TGCGCCAGCAGTCTGGGGGTGTGTTTTTGCACAGATACGCAGTATTTT. Translated, it gives CASSLGVCFCTDTQYF.

This chain links TRBV6-5 with TRBJ1-1, with 7 bases aligning to TRBD1. CDR1 is MNHEY and CDR2 is SVGAGI in the germline V gene. V dropped 5 bases and J dropped 8; count of bases not matched to a gene: 14. The CDR3 sequence is 15 residues long. The CDR3 region is CASSRPGQPSLEAFF. The DNA for the CDR3 is TGTGCCAGCAGTCGACCGGGACAGCCATCATTGGAAGCTTTCTTT.

Only a few counts were recorded for this clone. This rearrangement joins TRBV19 to TRBJ2-2; a possible D gene is TRBD2 (6 bases). The CDR3 contains 13 residues. V shed 3 bases and J shed 5 bases, with 7 bases lying between them. Germline CDR1 and CDR2: LNHDA and SQIVND (reference sequence). The CDR3 is CASSIRGTGELFF. The CDR3 coding sequence is TGTGCCAGTAGTATTCGGGGGACCGGGGAGCTGTTTTTT.